The entry that follows covers one TCR beta chain sequence. Its antigen is still unknown. This specimen comes from a study of cytomegalovirus exposure and HLA in healthy donors. The wider study: The 100 to 150 validation repertoires used the same platform as the 550 to 750 first-cohort repertoires, a later analysis reported.

Profiling relied on immunoSEQ multiplex PCR, and the TCRdb table lists in-frame clones only, not all of them. The repertoire holds about 180,000 clones, 85% seen once, with approximately 16% in the top ten. Whole-study results and caveats: Three chains linked to CMV were shown in vitro to be specific for CMV antigens.

The source material was PBMCs. The sequence derives from a man in his late teens or twenties in good health and CMV-seropositive.

The CDR3 sequence is CASSEANELGGYTF. The CDR3 DNA follows: TGTGCCAGCAGTGAAGCGAACGAGCTCGGGGGCTACACCTTC. The chain carries TRBV6-1 and TRBJ1-2; unclear D gene. The germline V and J ends were trimmed by 0 bases and 8 bases, with 13 bases remaining between them. This CDR3 has 14 amino acids. Per germline, CDR1 MNHNS and CDR2 SASEGT.